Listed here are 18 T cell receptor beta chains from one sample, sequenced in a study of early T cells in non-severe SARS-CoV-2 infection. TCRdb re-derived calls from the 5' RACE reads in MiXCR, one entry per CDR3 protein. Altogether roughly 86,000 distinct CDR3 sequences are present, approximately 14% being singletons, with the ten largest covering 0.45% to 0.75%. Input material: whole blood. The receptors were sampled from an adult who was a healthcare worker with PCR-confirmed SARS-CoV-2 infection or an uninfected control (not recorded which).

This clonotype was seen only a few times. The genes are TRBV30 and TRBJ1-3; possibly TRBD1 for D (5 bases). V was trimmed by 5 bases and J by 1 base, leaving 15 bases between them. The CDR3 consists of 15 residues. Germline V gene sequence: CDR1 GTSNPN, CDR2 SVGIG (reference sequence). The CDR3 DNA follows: TGTGCCTGGCTAGGGGCCTTAGGGTCTGGAAACACCATATATTTT. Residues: CAWLGALGSGNTIYF.

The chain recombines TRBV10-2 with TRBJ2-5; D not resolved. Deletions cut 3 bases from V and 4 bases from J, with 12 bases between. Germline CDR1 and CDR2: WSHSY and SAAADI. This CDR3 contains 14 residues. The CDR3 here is CASSESGRSETQYF. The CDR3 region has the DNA TGCGCCAGCAGTGAATCAGGCAGGTCAGAGACCCAGTACTTC.

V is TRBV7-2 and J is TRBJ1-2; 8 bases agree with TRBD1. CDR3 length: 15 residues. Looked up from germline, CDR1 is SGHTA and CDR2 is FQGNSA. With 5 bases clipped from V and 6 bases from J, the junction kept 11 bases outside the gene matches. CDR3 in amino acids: CASSDYPDRDHGYTF. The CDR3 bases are TGTGCCAGCAGCGACTACCCGGACAGGGACCATGGCTACACCTTC.

The CDR3 protein is CASSSKPGRGTSPLGANVLTF. The CDR3 DNA is TGTGCCAGCAGTTCCAAACCGGGACGGGGGACTTCCCCACTTGGGGCCAACGTCCTGACTTTC. V is TRBV6-5 and J is TRBJ2-6; perhaps TRBD2 as D (6 bases). Germline-derived CDR1 and CDR2 are MNHEY and SVGAGI. V dropped 4 bases and J dropped 3 bases, with 28 bases sitting between them. The CDR3 has 21 residues.

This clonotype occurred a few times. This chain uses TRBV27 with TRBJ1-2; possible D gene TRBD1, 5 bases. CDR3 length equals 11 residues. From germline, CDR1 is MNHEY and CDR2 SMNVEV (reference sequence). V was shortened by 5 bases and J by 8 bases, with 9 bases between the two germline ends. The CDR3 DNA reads TGTGCCAGCAGTCGGGGGGACGGCTACACCTTC. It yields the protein CASSRGDGYTF.

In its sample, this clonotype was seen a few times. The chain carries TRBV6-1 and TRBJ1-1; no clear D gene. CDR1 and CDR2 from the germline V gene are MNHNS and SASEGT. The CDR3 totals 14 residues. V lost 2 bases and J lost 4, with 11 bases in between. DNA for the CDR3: TGTGCCAGCAGTGAATTTTATGGCAGCACTGAAGCTTTCTTT. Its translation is CASSEFYGSTEAFF.

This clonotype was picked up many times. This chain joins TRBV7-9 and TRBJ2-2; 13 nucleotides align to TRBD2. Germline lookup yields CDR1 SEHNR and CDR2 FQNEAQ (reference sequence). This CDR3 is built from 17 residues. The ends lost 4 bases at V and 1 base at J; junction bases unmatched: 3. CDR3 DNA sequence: TGTGCCAGCAGCTCGACTAGCGGGGGGATGAACACCGGGGAGCTGTTTTTT. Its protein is CASSSTSGGMNTGELFF.

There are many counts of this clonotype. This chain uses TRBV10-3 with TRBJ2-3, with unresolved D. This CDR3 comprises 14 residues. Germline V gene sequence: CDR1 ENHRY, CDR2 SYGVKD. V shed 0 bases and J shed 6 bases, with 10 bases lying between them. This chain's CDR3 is CAISESGLGDTQYF. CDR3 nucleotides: TGTGCCATCAGTGAGTCGGGGTTAGGGGATACGCAGTATTTT.

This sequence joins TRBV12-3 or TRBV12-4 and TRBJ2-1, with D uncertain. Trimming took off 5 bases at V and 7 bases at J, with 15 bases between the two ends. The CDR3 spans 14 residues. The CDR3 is CASSPLQIVNEQFF. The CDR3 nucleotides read TGTGCCAGCAGTCCTTTACAAATAGTGAATGAGCAGTTCTTC.

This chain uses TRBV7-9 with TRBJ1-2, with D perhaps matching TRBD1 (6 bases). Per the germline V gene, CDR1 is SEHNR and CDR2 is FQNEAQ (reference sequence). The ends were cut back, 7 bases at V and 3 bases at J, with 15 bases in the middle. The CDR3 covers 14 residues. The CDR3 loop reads CASTVGGSYYGYTF. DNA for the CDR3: TGTGCCAGCACTGTAGGGGGGTCCTACTATGGCTACACCTTC.

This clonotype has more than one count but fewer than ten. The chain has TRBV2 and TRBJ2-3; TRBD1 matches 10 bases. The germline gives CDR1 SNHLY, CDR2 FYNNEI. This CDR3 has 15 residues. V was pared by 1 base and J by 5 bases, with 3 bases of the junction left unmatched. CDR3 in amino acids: CASSEGTGGIDTQYF. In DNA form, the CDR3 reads TGTGCCAGCAGTGAAGGGACAGGGGGTATAGATACGCAGTATTTT.

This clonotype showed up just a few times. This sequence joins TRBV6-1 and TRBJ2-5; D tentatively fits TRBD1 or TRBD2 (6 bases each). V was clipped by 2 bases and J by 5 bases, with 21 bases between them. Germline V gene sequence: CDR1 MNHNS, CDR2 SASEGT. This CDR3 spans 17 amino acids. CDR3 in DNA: TGTGCCAGCAGTGAATCGATCCTAGCTGGAGGGGGGGAGACCCAGTACTTC. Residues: CASSESILAGGGETQYF.

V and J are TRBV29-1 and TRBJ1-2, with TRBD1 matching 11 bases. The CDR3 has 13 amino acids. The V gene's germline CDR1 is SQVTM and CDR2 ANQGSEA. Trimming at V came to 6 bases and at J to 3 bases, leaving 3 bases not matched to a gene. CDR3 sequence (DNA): TGCAGCGTAGCGGGACAGGGGGACTATGGCTACACCTTC. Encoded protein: CSVAGQGDYGYTF.

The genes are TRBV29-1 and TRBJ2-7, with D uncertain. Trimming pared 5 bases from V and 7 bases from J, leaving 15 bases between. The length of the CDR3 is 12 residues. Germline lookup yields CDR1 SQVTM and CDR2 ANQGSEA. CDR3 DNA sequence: TGCAGCGTTCCAATTACAATCCTAGAGCAGTACGTC. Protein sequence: CSVPITILEQYV.

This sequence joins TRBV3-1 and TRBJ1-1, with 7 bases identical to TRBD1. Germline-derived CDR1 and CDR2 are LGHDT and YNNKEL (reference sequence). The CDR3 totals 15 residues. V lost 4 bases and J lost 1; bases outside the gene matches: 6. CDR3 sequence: CASSPSDRKNTEAFF. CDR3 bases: TGTGCCAGCAGCCCATCGGACAGGAAGAACACTGAAGCTTTCTTT.

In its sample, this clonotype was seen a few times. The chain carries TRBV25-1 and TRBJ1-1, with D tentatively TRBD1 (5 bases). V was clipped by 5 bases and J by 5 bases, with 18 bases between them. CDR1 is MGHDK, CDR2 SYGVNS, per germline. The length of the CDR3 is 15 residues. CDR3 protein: CASSTRKGRRTEAFF. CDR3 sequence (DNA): TGTGCCAGCAGTACACGCAAGGGACGGAGAACTGAAGCTTTCTTT.

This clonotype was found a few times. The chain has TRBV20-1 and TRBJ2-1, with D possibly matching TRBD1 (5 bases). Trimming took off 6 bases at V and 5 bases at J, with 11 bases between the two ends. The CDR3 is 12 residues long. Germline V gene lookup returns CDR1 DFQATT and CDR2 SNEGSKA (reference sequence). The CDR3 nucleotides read TGCAGTGCGGGTGCAGGGAACAATGAGCAGTTCTTC. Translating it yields CSAGAGNNEQFF.

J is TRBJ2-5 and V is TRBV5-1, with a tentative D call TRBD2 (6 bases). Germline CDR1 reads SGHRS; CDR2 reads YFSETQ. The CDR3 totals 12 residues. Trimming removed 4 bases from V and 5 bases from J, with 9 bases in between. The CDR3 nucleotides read TGCGCCAGCAGCCGCGGGATGGAGACCCAGTACTTC. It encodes CASSRGMETQYF. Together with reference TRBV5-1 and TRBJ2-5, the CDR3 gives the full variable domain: KAGVTQTPRYLIKTRGQQVTLSCSPISGHRSVSWYQQTPGQGLQFLFEYFSETQRNKGNFPGRFSGRQFSNSRSEMNVSTLELGDSALYLCASSRGMETQYFGPGTRLLVL.